The 28 T cell receptor beta chains reported below all come from one sample, sequenced in a study of T cell repertoires in cytomegalovirus infection. Their specific antigens are unknown. TCRdb reprocessed the reads via MiXCR and lists one record per CDR3 protein. The sample holds 50,000 to 65,000 distinct CDR3 sequences, about a fifth seen once. The input for sequencing was CD8+ T cells from cultured PBMCs, taken from culture after CMV antigen stimulation. The receptors were gathered from a human donor in good health (CMV status not recorded). Some clones in this sample may be carry-over from other donors' samples.

This clonotype was seen more than once but under ten times. The CDR3 DNA follows: TGTGCCAGCAGCTCCGGGACAGACAATGAGCAGTTCTTC. Translated, it gives CASSSGTDNEQFF. The V call is TRBV7-2, the J call TRBJ2-1; TRBD1 matches at 7 bases. V was clipped by 4 bases and J by 5 bases; unmatched bases: 2. CDR1 and CDR2 (germline): SGHTA, FQGNSA. CDR3 length: 13 amino acids.

This clonotype was observed a few times. The chain is built from TRBV10-3 and TRBJ2-3; D possibly corresponds to TRBD1 (5 bases). The CDR3 has 13 amino acids. Germline V gene data show CDR1 as ENHRY and CDR2 as SYGVKD. Trimming took 10 bases from V and 0 from J, leaving 11 bases between them. The CDR3 bases are TGTGCCACCCTACAGGCCAGCACAGATACGCAGTATTTT. It translates to CATLQASTDTQYF.

This chain connects TRBV7-3 to TRBJ2-1; a possible D gene is TRBD1 (5 bases). From germline, CDR1 is SGHTA and CDR2 FQGTGA. V lost 1 base and J 8 bases, leaving 12 bases between the germline ends. The CDR3 consists of 14 residues. In DNA, the CDR3 is TGTGCCAGCAGCTTAAACCCCTCAGGGTATGAGCAGTTCTTC. Translating gives CASSLNPSGYEQFF.

This clonotype occurred a few times. The chain recombines TRBV7-2 with TRBJ2-7; 8 bases map to TRBD2. The CDR3 sequence is 15 residues long. Trimming removed 4 bases from V and 3 bases from J; junction bases left unmatched: 8. Germline V gene sequence: CDR1 SGHTA, CDR2 FQGNSA. CDR3 sequence: CASSSRTSSLYEQYF. CDR3 sequence (DNA): TGTGCCAGCAGCTCACGGACTAGCTCTCTCTACGAGCAGTACTTC.

The gene calls are TRBV7-6 and TRBJ2-5; tentative D call: TRBD2 (5 bases). Per germline, CDR1 SGHVS and CDR2 FNYEAQ. The CDR3 has 14 amino acids. The ends were cut back, 1 base at V and 5 bases at J, with 11 bases in the middle. CDR3 sequence: CASSLEPREETQYF. DNA of the CDR3: TGTGCCAGCAGCTTAGAACCTAGGGAGGAGACCCAGTACTTC. Based on the CDR3 plus reference TRBV7-6 and TRBJ2-5, the full variable domain is GAGVSQSPRYKVTKRGQDVALRCDPISGHVSLYWYRQALGQGPEFLTYFNYEAQQDKSGLPNDRFSAERPEGSISTLTIQRTEQRDSAMYRCASSLEPREETQYFGPGTRLLVL.

The rearrangement links TRBV25-1 to TRBJ1-2; D gene unclear. This CDR3 contains 15 residues. V lost 5 bases, J lost 4 bases, and 17 bases lay in between. Looked up from germline, CDR1 is MGHDK and CDR2 is SYGVNS. The CDR3 region has the DNA TGTGCCAGCAGTTGGTTGGGCCGCCCCTCCTATGGCTACACCTTC. Translated, it gives CASSWLGRPSYGYTF.

The chain links TRBV19 to TRBJ2-3, with TRBD2 matching over 8 bases. The CDR3 totals 16 residues. Germline CDR1 reads LNHDA; CDR2 reads SQIVND (reference sequence). V lost 3 bases and J lost 0; bases outside the gene matches: 5. CDR3 nucleotide sequence: TGTGCCAGTAGTATTATTCAGCGGGGGAGCACAGATACGCAGTATTTT. Translated: CASSIIQRGSTDTQYF. The entire variable domain, with the rest obtained from reference TRBV19 and TRBJ2-3, is as follows: DGGITQSPKYLFRKEGQNVTLSCEQNLNHDAMYWYRQDPGQGLRLIYYSQIVNDFQKGDIAEGYSVSREKKESFPLTVTSAQKNPTAFYLCASSIIQRGSTDTQYFGPGTRLTVL.

This sequence joins TRBV28 and TRBJ1-1, with no clear D. The CDR3 extends over 16 amino acids. Germline V gene lookup returns CDR1 MDHEN and CDR2 SYDVKM. With 6 bases removed from V and 1 base from J, the gap between germline ends came to 18 bases. The CDR3: CASSAHVASGNTEAFF. The CDR3 DNA is TGTGCCAGCAGCGCACACGTAGCTTCGGGGAACACTGAAGCTTTCTTT. The whole variable domain, remainder taken from reference TRBV28 and TRBJ1-1, is DVKVTQSSRYLVKRTGEKVFLECVQDMDHENMFWYRQDPGLGLRLIYFSYDVKMKEKGDIPEGYSVSREKKERFSLILESASTNQTSMYLCASSAHVASGNTEAFFGQGTRLTVV.

The chain uses TRBV12-5 and TRBJ1-5; TRBD1 might be the D (5 bases). The ends were cut back, 1 base at V and 3 bases at J, with 13 bases in the middle. Germline V gives CDR1 LGHNT, CDR2 FRNRAP. This CDR3 is built from 16 residues. CDR3 amino acids: CASGLGKGATNQPQHF. CDR3 DNA sequence: TGTGCTAGTGGTTTGGGAAAAGGGGCTACCAATCAGCCCCAGCATTTT.

At least ten counts were recorded for this clonotype. V usage is TRBV19 and J usage is TRBJ1-1; D is ambiguous. The CDR3 is 13 residues long. From germline, CDR1 is LNHDA and CDR2 SQIVND (reference sequence). Trimming pared 10 bases from V and 1 base from J, leaving 13 bases between. This CDR3 reads CAISRGQNTEAFF. The DNA of the CDR3 is TGTGCCATTTCCCGGGGTCAGAACACTGAAGCTTTCTTT.

This chain links TRBV12-3 or TRBV12-4 with TRBJ2-7, with D perhaps TRBD1 (5 bases). With 1 base removed from V and 2 bases from J, the gap between germline ends came to 6 bases. The CDR3 length is 13 residues. The CDR3 loop is CASSLVGAYEQYF. CDR3 in DNA: TGTGCCAGCAGTTTAGTAGGGGCCTACGAGCAGTACTTC.

In its sample, this clonotype was seen a few times. The chain carries TRBV9 and TRBJ1-5; TRBD1 aligns across 7 bases. The CDR3 spans 15 residues. Trimming removed 0 bases from V and 7 bases from J; junction bases left unmatched: 7. Germline V gene data show CDR1 as SGDLS and CDR2 as YYNGEE. The CDR3 sequence is CASSVGGGAGQPQHF. The CDR3 bases are TGTGCCAGCAGCGTAGGAGGGGGCGCAGGGCAGCCCCAGCATTTT.

The chain recombines TRBV7-9 with TRBJ2-7, with TRBD1 as a possible D gene (6 bases). The CDR3 is 14 residues long. Trimming pared 4 bases from V and 4 bases from J, leaving 14 bases between. CDR1 is SEHNR and CDR2 is FQNEAQ in the germline V gene (reference sequence). The CDR3 loop reads CASSSQGRAYEQYF. For the CDR3, the DNA is TGTGCCAGCAGCTCACAGGGCCGCGCGTACGAGCAGTACTTC.

The chain uses TRBV7-3 and TRBJ2-1, with D possibly being TRBD2 (7 bases). This CDR3 is built from 18 residues. Per the germline V gene, CDR1 is SGHTA and CDR2 is FQGTGA. V was shortened by 1 base and J by 5 bases, with 21 bases between the two germline ends. CDR3 sequence (DNA): TGTGCCAGCAGCTTAAAAAACCCTAGGGCGGGGGCTCACAATGAGCAGTTCTTC. It encodes CASSLKNPRAGAHNEQFF.

V usage is TRBV6-6 and J usage is TRBJ1-5; D perhaps matches TRBD1 (6 bases). The CDR3 has 15 amino acids. Looked up from germline, CDR1 is MNHNY and CDR2 is SVGAGI (reference sequence). The V and J ends lost 6 bases and 0 bases respectively, with 12 bases between them. The CDR3 spells CASSGTSYSNQPQHF. The DNA of the CDR3 is TGTGCCAGCAGCGGGACATCATATAGCAATCAGCCCCAGCATTTT.

V gene TRBV11-1 combines with J gene TRBJ2-7, with D possibly called TRBD1 or TRBD2 (5 bases each). CDR3 size: 16 residues. V was cut by 0 bases and J by 2 bases, with 14 bases left in between. Germline V gives CDR1 SGHAT, CDR2 FQDESV (reference sequence). CDR3 loop: CASSLAGTGLTYEQYF. DNA of the CDR3: TGTGCCAGCAGCTTAGCGGGCACAGGACTTACCTACGAGCAGTACTTC.

The table lists this clonotype with a few counts. The rearrangement uses TRBV27 and TRBJ1-5; 9 bases map to TRBD1. The CDR3 has 14 residues. V was pared by 5 bases and J by 4 bases, with 3 bases of the junction left unmatched. CDR1 is MNHEY and CDR2 is SMNVEV in the germline V gene (reference sequence). CDR3 loop: CASSTGGRNQPQHF. The CDR3 DNA reads as TGTGCCAGCAGTACAGGGGGCAGGAATCAGCCCCAGCATTTT.

V and J are TRBV5-4 and TRBJ2-1; 8 bases align to TRBD1. This CDR3 is 16 amino acids long. V shed 2 bases, J shed 4 bases, and the junction held 8 bases outside the gene matches. Germline loops: CDR1 SGHNT, CDR2 YYREEE (reference sequence). The CDR3 DNA reads as TGTGCCAGCAGCTTTAAGGACAGGGCTGGGTACAATGAGCAGTTCTTC. It is translated as CASSFKDRAGYNEQFF. Together with reference TRBV5-4 and TRBJ2-1, the CDR3 gives the full variable domain: ETGVTQSPTHLIKTRGQQVTLRCSSQSGHNTVSWYQQALGQGPQFIFQYYREEENGRGNFPPRFSGLQFPNYSSELNVNALELDDSALYLCASSFKDRAGYNEQFFGPGTRLTVL.

This clonotype was counted between two and nine times. The V gene is TRBV6-5, the J gene TRBJ2-2, with D possibly matching TRBD1 (6 bases). The V and J ends lost 6 bases and 3 bases respectively, with 14 bases between them. Germline CDR1 and CDR2: MNHEY and SVGAGI. This CDR3 spans 15 amino acids. In DNA, the CDR3 is TGTGCCAGCAGGTGGAATGAGGGGGACACCGGGGAGCTGTTTTTT. Amino acids: CASRWNEGDTGELFF.

The chain combines TRBV7-2 with TRBJ2-7, with D possibly matching TRBD2 (6 bases). Per germline, CDR1 SGHTA and CDR2 FQGNSA. This CDR3 has 17 amino acids. Trimming removed 8 bases from V and 6 bases from J, with 29 bases in between. The CDR3 protein is CASPPPAAGPSSPEQYF. The CDR3 nucleotides are TGTGCCAGCCCTCCCCCAGCGGCGGGACCTTCCTCTCCCGAGCAGTACTTC.

This rearrangement joins TRBV4-3 to TRBJ1-2; the match to TRBD1 covers 7 bases. Trimming took 4 bases from V and 2 from J; bases not matched to a gene: 7. The CDR3 is made up of 15 amino acids. Germline V lookup: CDR1 LGHNA, CDR2 YSLEER. The CDR3 protein is CASSPSVGQNYGYTF. The CDR3 bases are TGCGCCAGCAGCCCTTCGGTGGGACAGAACTATGGCTACACCTTC.

This clonotype ranks as medium-sized (0.01 to 0.1%). The V and J genes are TRBV7-2 and TRBJ1-3; D is unclear. Trimming pared 2 bases from V and 2 bases from J, leaving 10 bases between. Germline V gene lookup returns CDR1 SGHTA and CDR2 FQGNSA. This CDR3 region has 15 residues. CDR3 nucleotide sequence: TGTGCCAGCAGCTTATATCCGGACCCTGGAAACACCATATATTTT. Amino acids: CASSLYPDPGNTIYF.

There are a few counts of this clonotype. The gene calls are TRBV19 and TRBJ2-3, with D possibly matching TRBD2 (5 bases). Trimming cost V 6 bases and J 4 bases, with 8 bases left between them. The CDR3 is 12 residues long. CDR1 and CDR2 from the germline V gene are LNHDA and SQIVND (reference sequence). The CDR3 reads CASRASPDTQYF. As DNA, the CDR3 is TGTGCCAGTAGGGCTAGCCCAGATACGCAGTATTTT.

V is TRBV6-2 or TRBV6-3 and J is TRBJ2-2, with a possible D match to TRBD2 (5 bases). Per the germline V gene, CDR1 is MNHEY and CDR2 is SVGEGT. This CDR3 contains 16 residues. V shed 2 bases and J shed 0 bases, with 10 bases lying between them. This CDR3 reads CASSYESGTNTGELFF. The CDR3 coding sequence is TGTGCCAGCAGTTACGAAAGCGGCACGAACACCGGGGAGCTGTTTTTT.

The chain recombines TRBV28 with TRBJ2-1; D call uncertain. This CDR3 comprises 16 residues. V was shortened by 2 bases and J by 0 bases, with 11 bases between the two germline ends. The germline gives CDR1 MDHEN, CDR2 SYDVKM. The CDR3 DNA reads TGTGCCAGCAGTTTAGAATTGCAAAACTCCTACAATGAGCAGTTCTTC. Translating it yields CASSLELQNSYNEQFF.

V is TRBV5-5 and J is TRBJ2-6; D is unresolved. The ends were cut back, 2 bases at V and 0 bases at J, with 12 bases in the middle. Germline V CDR1 and CDR2: SGHKS, YYEKEE (reference sequence). The CDR3 is 17 residues long. In DNA, the CDR3 is TGTGCCAGCAGCTTCGTCCAGAGTTACTCTGGGGCCAACGTCCTGACTTTC. It yields the protein CASSFVQSYSGANVLTF.

This clonotype has a handful of counts. The chain is built from TRBV7-8 and TRBJ2-4; D not certain. The V and J ends lost 4 bases and 1 base respectively, with 11 bases between them. Looked up from germline, CDR1 is SGHVS and CDR2 is FQNEAQ. This CDR3 has 15 amino acids. In DNA, the CDR3 is TGTGCCAGCAGCTCCATGGACCGTGCCAAAAACATTCAGTACTTC. Amino acid sequence: CASSSMDRAKNIQYF.

The chain carries TRBV28 and TRBJ2-7; possibly TRBD1 or TRBD2 for D (6 bases each). The CDR3 has 16 amino acids. Germline CDR1 reads MDHEN; CDR2 reads SYDVKM. Trimming stripped 4 bases from V and 3 bases from J, with 19 bases between. The chain's CDR3 is CASSWGRSGVDYEQYF. CDR3 DNA sequence: TGTGCCAGCAGTTGGGGGAGGTCAGGGGTGGACTACGAGCAGTACTTC.